One sample yielded the 20 T cell receptor beta chains listed below, sequenced in a study of T cells in tumors after PD-1 blockade (dated by TCRdb to between 2019 and 2020). The meaning of the sample's time point label: before anti-PD-1 therapy. Preparation of the library involved the immunoSEQ multiplex PCR assay. TCRdb limited this immuneACCESS table to in-frame rearrangements with V and J called. A share of clones is missing; checked studies link under half to unresolved V genes, and the rest is unexplained. The sample includes 61,000 or so clones, with roughly 78% observed a single time. The biggest ten clones account for under 15% of the sample. Sequenced material: PBMCs, taken before anti-PD-1 treatment. These receptors all come from a human donor with basal cell carcinoma.

This clone was seen more than once but under ten times. The gene calls are TRBV10-1 and TRBJ2-2; perhaps D is TRBD1 or TRBD2 (5 bases each). CDR1 and CDR2 (germline): WNHNN, SYGVQD (reference sequence). The V end lost 3 bases, the J end lost 7 bases, and 9 bases lay between the germline ends. This CDR3 comprises 13 residues. CDR3 sequence reads: CASSEWDDGELFF. The DNA for the CDR3 is TGCGCCAGCAGTGAATGGGACGACGGGGAGCTGTTTTTT.

The V gene is TRBV10-3, the J gene TRBJ1-6; D is undetermined. With 0 bases removed from V and 5 bases from J, the gap between germline ends came to 8 bases. The germline V gene encodes CDR1 ENHRY and CDR2 SYGVKD. The CDR3 has 15 residues. The DNA of the CDR3 is TGTGCCATCAGTGAGTCCAACGGGAATAATTCACCCCTCCACTTT. This gives the protein CAISESNGNNSPLHF.

V usage is TRBV5-1 and J usage is TRBJ1-2, with 7 bases aligning to TRBD1. This CDR3 has 14 amino acids. The germline CDR1 and CDR2 sequences are SGHRS and YFSETQ. V shed 7 bases, J shed 4 bases, and the junction held 10 bases outside the gene matches. The CDR3 reads CASAESTGSYGYTF. The DNA for the CDR3 is TGCGCCAGCGCCGAATCGACAGGGTCCTATGGCTACACCTTC.

CDR3 region: CASSSPGGETQYF. CDR3 bases: TGCGCCAGCAGCTCCCCGGGCGGGGAGACCCAGTACTTC. The chain recombines TRBV5-1 with TRBJ2-5; D might be TRBD2 (5 bases). V was trimmed by 3 bases and J by 5 bases, leaving 11 bases between them. Germline V gene sequence: CDR1 SGHRS, CDR2 YFSETQ. The CDR3 has 13 residues.

The chain combines TRBV4-1 with TRBJ1-1; tentatively, D is TRBD1 (6 bases). Trimming took 3 bases from V and 1 from J, leaving 12 bases between them. Germline V lookup: CDR1 MGHRA, CDR2 YSYEKL. The CDR3 covers 15 residues. This chain's CDR3 is CASSQAVTGNTEAFF. CDR3 in DNA: TGCGCCAGCAGCCAGGCCGTGACAGGGAACACTGAAGCTTTCTTT.

This clone has just a few counts. The V call is TRBV6-5, the J call TRBJ1-2; a possible D gene is TRBD1 (5 bases). CDR1 and CDR2 (germline): MNHEY, SVGAGI. This CDR3 region has 13 residues. The V and J ends lost 0 bases and 12 bases respectively, with 14 bases between them. The CDR3 loop reads CASSYSPRQTHTF. CDR3 DNA sequence: TGTGCCAGCAGTTACTCCCCCCGACAGACCCACACCTTC.

This chain links TRBV6-6 with TRBJ2-3, with unresolved D. The CDR3 sequence is 12 residues long. V gave up 6 bases and J gave up 11 bases, with 15 bases separating them. Germline assignment: CDR1 MNHNY and CDR2 SVGAGI (reference sequence). The CDR3 DNA follows: TGTGCCAGCAGCCCCAGCGTCCCGGGGCAGTATTTT. Translating gives CASSPSVPGQYF.

This chain joins TRBV19 and TRBJ2-2; the D is unclear. Germline CDR1 LNHDA, CDR2 SQIVND (reference sequence). V was pared by 4 bases and J by 3 bases, with 12 bases between. The CDR3 contains 15 residues. The CDR3 region is CASSTGTVYTGELFF. The CDR3 bases are TGTGCCAGTAGTACAGGCACGGTCTACACCGGGGAGCTGTTTTTT.

V is TRBV19 and J is TRBJ1-1, with D maybe TRBD1 (6 bases). This CDR3 is 17 amino acids long. Germline CDR1 reads LNHDA; CDR2 reads SQIVND (reference sequence). V was trimmed by 7 bases and J by 1 base, leaving 22 bases between them. CDR3 protein: CASTPPRQVRGNTEAFF. The CDR3, as DNA: TGTGCCAGTACCCCCCCGCGACAGGTAAGAGGGAACACTGAAGCTTTCTTT.

This chain uses TRBV18 with TRBJ1-5; 8 bases are shared with TRBD1. J was trimmed by 6 bases and V by 3 bases; bases with no gene match: 7. The germline V gene encodes CDR1 KGHSH and CDR2 LQKENI. CDR3 length: 15 amino acids. CDR3 region: CASSPIQGEVQPQHF. In DNA form, the CDR3 reads TGTGCCAGCTCACCTATACAGGGGGAAGTTCAGCCCCAGCATTTT.

A few counts support this clone. The rearrangement uses TRBV6-6 and TRBJ2-2; D possibly matches TRBD1 or TRBD2 (5 bases each). CDR1 and CDR2 (germline): MNHNY, SVGAGI (reference sequence). V was cut by 6 bases and J by 3 bases, with 17 bases left in between. There are 16 residues in the CDR3. CDR3 residues: CASRALNRGYTGELFF. CDR3 bases: TGTGCCAGCAGAGCCTTGAATCGGGGCTACACCGGGGAGCTGTTTTTT.

J is TRBJ1-2 and V is TRBV18, with 7 bases matching TRBD1. Germline CDR1 is KGHSH and CDR2 is LQKENI. Unmatched junction bases numbered 7, after V lost 2 bases and J lost 7 bases. CDR3 size: 14 residues. The CDR3 nucleotides are TGTGCCAGCTCACCAAGGGACAGAATCGGTGGCTACACCTTC. Its translation is CASSPRDRIGGYTF.

In its sample, this clone is medium-sized. This chain links TRBV6-5 with TRBJ1-4; no clear D gene. Trimming shortened V by 0 bases and J by 7 bases, and 12 bases separated the two germline ends. The CDR3 length is 15 residues. Germline V gene lookup returns CDR1 MNHEY and CDR2 SVGAGI. The CDR3, as DNA: TGTGCCAGCAGTTACTCGAGCGCAGGAGGTGAAAAACTGTTTTTT. Translating gives CASSYSSAGGEKLFF.

The chain uses TRBV6-5 and TRBJ1-3, with no clear D. The CDR3 contains 15 residues. Trimming shortened V by 0 bases and J by 0 bases, and 6 bases separated the two germline ends. Germline V gene data show CDR1 as MNHEY and CDR2 as SVGAGI. For the CDR3, the DNA is TGTGCCAGCAGTTACTCGGGCAACTCTGGAAACACCATATATTTT. Translated, it gives CASSYSGNSGNTIYF.

V and J are TRBV4-1 and TRBJ2-3, with 8 bases that match TRBD2. CDR3 length: 18 residues. With V trimmed by 0 bases and J by 6 bases, 14 bases remained unmatched. Germline V lookup: CDR1 MGHRA, CDR2 YSYEKL. CDR3 residues: CASSQDSAPGLGPDTQYF. CDR3 DNA sequence: TGCGCCAGCAGCCAAGACTCCGCCCCGGGACTAGGTCCTGATACGCAGTATTTT.

The CDR3 is CASSFRWAGQPQHF. The CDR3 nucleotides read TGTGCCAGCAGCTTCAGATGGGCTGGTCAGCCCCAGCATTTT. This chain links TRBV5-6 with TRBJ1-5, with D unclear. From germline, CDR1 is SGHDT and CDR2 YYEEEE. The CDR3 has 14 residues. V was clipped by 2 bases and J by 6 bases, with 12 bases between them.

The J gene is TRBJ2-7, the V gene TRBV27; no firm D call. V lost 0 bases, J lost 11 bases, and 17 bases lay in between. Germline V gene sequence: CDR1 MNHEY, CDR2 SMNVEV (reference sequence). This CDR3 has 14 amino acids. The CDR3 loop is CASSLSRTSKVKYF. The CDR3 region has the DNA TGTGCCAGCAGTTTATCCAGGACGTCTAAGGTTAAGTACTTC.

This chain connects TRBV30 to TRBJ2-3, with TRBD2 as a possible D gene (7 bases). Germline CDR1 reads GTSNPN; CDR2 reads SVGIG (reference sequence). Deletions cut 3 bases from V and 7 bases from J, with 26 bases between. CDR3 size: 17 residues. The CDR3 DNA reads as TGTGCCTGGAGAACGGGGCGGGTCGGGGGGCCGGGAAATACGCAGTATTTT. Translated, it gives CAWRTGRVGGPGNTQYF.

V gene TRBV6-1 combines with J gene TRBJ1-2, with D maybe TRBD1 (5 bases). The CDR3 is made up of 15 amino acids. Germline CDR1 MNHNS, CDR2 SASEGT. V lost 0 bases and J 4 bases, leaving 12 bases between the germline ends. The DNA for the CDR3 is TGTGCCAGCAGTGAAGCAAGGGGCGGGGTCTATGGCTACACCTTC. It yields the protein CASSEARGGVYGYTF.

The chain uses TRBV6-1 and TRBJ2-7; a possible D gene is TRBD1 (6 bases). CDR1 and CDR2 from the germline V gene are MNHNS and SASEGT. This CDR3 contains 12 residues. V lost 0 bases and J lost 6, with 6 bases in between. The CDR3 loop is CASSEAGGEQYF. CDR3 nucleotide sequence: TGTGCCAGCAGTGAAGCAGGGGGCGAGCAGTACTTC.